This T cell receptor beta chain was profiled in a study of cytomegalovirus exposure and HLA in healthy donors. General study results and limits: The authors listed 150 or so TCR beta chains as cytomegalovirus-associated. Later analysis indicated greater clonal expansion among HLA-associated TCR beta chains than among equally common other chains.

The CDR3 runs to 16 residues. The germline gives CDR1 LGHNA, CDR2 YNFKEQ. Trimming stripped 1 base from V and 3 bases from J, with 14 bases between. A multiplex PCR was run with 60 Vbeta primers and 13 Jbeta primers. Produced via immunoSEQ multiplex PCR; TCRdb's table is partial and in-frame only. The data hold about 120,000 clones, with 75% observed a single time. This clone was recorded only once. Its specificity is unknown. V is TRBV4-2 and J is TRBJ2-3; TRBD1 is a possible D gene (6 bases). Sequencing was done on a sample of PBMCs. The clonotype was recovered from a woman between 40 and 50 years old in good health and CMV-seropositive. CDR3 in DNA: TGTGCCAGCAGCCAAGTTGGGGGCCAGTTGACAGATACGCAGTATTTT. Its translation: CASSQVGGQLTDTQYF.